This T cell receptor (beta chain) was documented in a study of T cells expressing NK-cell markers. Study-level findings and limits: Among CD8+ T cells from six donors, dominant NKG2C+ clonotypes accounted for roughly 1.0-7.0%. Topping the CD3+CD56-NKG2C+ fraction as well were these clonotypes, in a few donors.

TCRdb reprocessed the 5' RACE reads, keeping one entry per CDR3 protein, no DNA. Its listing shows 500,000 to 700,000 distinct CDR3 sequences. To note about this clonotype: Its specificity is not known.

The CDR3 contains 15 residues. Germline V gene data show CDR1 as MDHEN and CDR2 as SYDVKM. The chain uses TRBV28 and TRBJ2-5; TCRdb's D call, TRBD1, is unchecked because there is no DNA. The sample was blood T cells: a sorted CD56 or NKG2C T cell subset, CD4+ or CD8+ T cells, or bulk PBMC T cells (not recorded which). The origin of this receptor is a man younger than 35 in good health. The CDR3 sequence: CASSFPTGPGETQYF.